Following are 10 T cell receptor beta chains from one sample sequenced in a study of blood T cell repertoires in COVID-19. TCRdb's table, derived via immunoSEQ multiplex PCR, lists solely in-frame clones and lacks some. Of hundreds of thousands of clones in the sample, roughly nine tenths are singletons; the top ten hold 3%. What was sequenced was peripheral blood. These receptor sequences come from a woman younger than 45 with COVID-19, enrolled during active disease.

The J gene is TRBJ1-1, the V gene TRBV19; D gene unclear. V was clipped by 3 bases and J by 3 bases, with 8 bases between them. The CDR3 runs to 13 residues. CDR1 and CDR2 from the germline V gene are LNHDA and SQIVND (reference sequence). CDR3 sequence reads: CASSISGHTEAFF. In DNA, the CDR3 is TGTGCCAGTAGTATCTCGGGTCACACTGAAGCTTTCTTT.

J is TRBJ2-1 and V is TRBV19; weak D call: TRBD2 (6 bases). The germline gives CDR1 LNHDA, CDR2 SQIVND (reference sequence). The ends were cut back, 6 bases at V and 4 bases at J, with 22 bases in the middle. This CDR3 is 17 amino acids long. The CDR3 here is CASRPTGTSYGYNEQFF. The CDR3 DNA reads TGTGCCAGTAGGCCCACTGGGACTTCCTACGGTTACAATGAGCAGTTCTTC. Drawing the rest from reference TRBV19 and TRBJ2-1, the complete variable domain is DGGITQSPKYLFRKEGQNVTLSCEQNLNHDAMYWYRQDPGQGLRLIYYSQIVNDFQKGDIAEGYSVSREKKESFPLTVTSAQKNPTAFYLCASRPTGTSYGYNEQFFGPGTRLTVL.

V gene TRBV11-3 combines with J gene TRBJ2-1; 9 nucleotides match TRBD2. Per the germline V gene, CDR1 is SGHNT and CDR2 is YENEEA. Trimming removed 5 bases from V and 7 bases from J; junction bases left unmatched: 6. The CDR3 extends over 14 amino acids. DNA of the CDR3: TGTGCCAGCAGCCGGGGACTAGCCGGAAATGAGCAGTTCTTC. Amino acids: CASSRGLAGNEQFF.

V is TRBV10-3 and J is TRBJ2-7, with TRBD2 identical over 8 bases. The V segment lost 4 bases and the J segment 2 bases; nucleotides outside the gene matches: 1. Per the germline V gene, CDR1 is ENHRY and CDR2 is SYGVKD. This CDR3 spans 13 amino acids. The CDR3 bases are TGTGCCATCAGTGCGGGACTAGCCTACGAGCAGTACGTC. Translated, it gives CAISAGLAYEQYV.

V and J are TRBV6-6 and TRBJ2-7, with 7 positions matching TRBD1. CDR1 MNHNY and CDR2 SVGAGI come from the germline V gene (reference sequence). The CDR3 has 15 amino acids. Trimming took 7 bases from V and 1 from J; bases not matched to a gene: 10. CDR3 in DNA: TGTGCCAGCACTCCAAGGGACAGAAAATCCTACGAGCAGTACTTC. Translation gives CASTPRDRKSYEQYF.

This chain connects TRBV7-9 to TRBJ2-1; 10 positions match TRBD1. V was pared by 5 bases and J by 5 bases, with 3 bases of the junction left unmatched. From germline, CDR1 is SEHNR and CDR2 FQNEAQ (reference sequence). This CDR3 spans 14 amino acids. CDR3 in DNA: TGTGCCAGCAGCCAGACAGGGGGCCACAATGAGCAGTTCTTC. The encoded protein is CASSQTGGHNEQFF.

The count of this clone is one. This chain uses TRBV7-9 with TRBJ1-2; a weak D match, TRBD1 (6 bases). Trimming took 7 bases from V and 2 from J, leaving 11 bases between them. Germline V gives CDR1 SEHNR, CDR2 FQNEAQ (reference sequence). This CDR3 region has 13 residues. CDR3 loop: CASISQGNYGYTF. CDR3 in DNA: TGTGCCAGCATTTCACAGGGAAACTATGGCTACACCTTC.

This chain uses TRBV18 with TRBJ1-5; D gene ambiguous. Trimming removed 1 base at V and 1 base at J, with 8 bases between. CDR1 and CDR2 (germline): KGHSH, LQKENI. The length of the CDR3 is 15 residues. CDR3 bases: TGTGCCAGCTCACCACTGCGGAGGAGCAATCAGCCCCAGCATTTT. It encodes CASSPLRRSNQPQHF.

The chain carries TRBV28 and TRBJ1-1; no clear D. CDR1 is MDHEN, CDR2 SYDVKM, per germline. V shed 8 bases and J shed 10 bases, with 14 bases lying between them. The CDR3 length is 11 residues. DNA of the CDR3: TGTGCCAGCGGACTAATTCACGGAGCTTTCTTT. Amino acids: CASGLIHGAFF. Combining the CDR3 with reference TRBV28 and TRBJ1-1 gives the whole variable domain DVKVTQSSRYLVKRTGEKVFLECVQDMDHENMFWYRQDPGLGLRLIYFSYDVKMKEKGDIPEGYSVSREKKERFSLILESASTNQTSMYLCASGLIHGAFFGQGTRLTVV.

CDR3 in DNA: TGTGCCAGCAGATTTGGGACTAGCGGGGTTGCTGAGCAGTTCTTC. It yields the protein CASRFGTSGVAEQFF. The rearrangement uses TRBV27 and TRBJ2-1, with 13 bases matching TRBD2. Germline V CDR1 and CDR2: MNHEY, SMNVEV (reference sequence). V lost 6 bases and J lost 9; bases outside the gene matches: 8. The CDR3 has 15 amino acids.